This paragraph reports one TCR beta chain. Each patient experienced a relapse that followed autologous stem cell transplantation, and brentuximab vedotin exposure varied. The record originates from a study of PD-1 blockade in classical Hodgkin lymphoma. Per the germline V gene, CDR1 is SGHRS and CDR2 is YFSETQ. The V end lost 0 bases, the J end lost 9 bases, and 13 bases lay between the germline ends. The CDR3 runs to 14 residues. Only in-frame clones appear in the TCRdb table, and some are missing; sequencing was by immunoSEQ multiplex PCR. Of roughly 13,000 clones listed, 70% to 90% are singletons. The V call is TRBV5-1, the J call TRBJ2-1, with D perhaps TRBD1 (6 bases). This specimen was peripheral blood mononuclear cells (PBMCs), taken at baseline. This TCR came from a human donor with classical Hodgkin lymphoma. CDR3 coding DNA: TGCGCCAGCAGCTTGGACCCCACAGGGAGTGAGCAGTTCTTC. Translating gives CASSLDPTGSEQFF.